Below, one T cell receptor (beta chain) is given with its context. The data are from a study of blood T cell repertoires in COVID-19. Study-level information: PBMCs, B-cell-depleted T cells, or T cells were the source of the cDNA or gDNA that made up the material.

Methods used by the authors: Estimation of nucleated cell counts was performed using reference gene primer amplification. Some clones are missing from TCRdb's copy, which holds only in-frame ones; the method was immunoSEQ multiplex PCR. V, J and clone size were drawn from that table, and D and trimming were deduced from the DNA. Here the sample spans approximately 70,000 clones, roughly 91% being singletons. The germline V gene encodes CDR1 SGDLS and CDR2 YYNGEE. Trimming at V came to 6 bases and at J to 3 bases, leaving 10 bases not matched to a gene. The length of the CDR3 is 16 residues. Seattle cases were enrolled at active infection and followed longitudinally.

The chain joins TRBV9 to TRBJ2-2; TRBD2 matches at 8 bases. The receptor comes from a man aged 35-49 years with COVID-19, enrolled during active disease. Input material: peripheral blood. As DNA, the CDR3 is TGTGCCAGCACCCCGCGGGGGGAGGGGGACACCGGGGAGCTGTTTTTT. This codes for CASTPRGEGDTGELFF.